This T cell receptor (beta chain) was captured by sequencing in a study of blood T cell repertoires in COVID-19. Trimming stripped 3 bases from V and 4 bases from J, with 15 bases between. CDR1 and CDR2 from the germline V gene are LNHDA and SQIVND (reference sequence). The CDR3 totals 15 residues. The repertoire was sequenced with immunoSEQ multiplex PCR; TCRdb's copy has only in-frame clones and lacks some. The sample carries about 180,000 clones, under 85% recorded once. This sequence joins TRBV19 and TRBJ2-5; D is possibly TRBD2 (6 bases). Material: peripheral blood. The TCR comes from a human donor in a cohort sampled during active COVID-19. The chain's CDR3 is CASSIYRGGGETQYF. CDR3 sequence (DNA): TGTGCCAGTAGTATCTATAGGGGAGGAGGAGAGACCCAGTACTTC.